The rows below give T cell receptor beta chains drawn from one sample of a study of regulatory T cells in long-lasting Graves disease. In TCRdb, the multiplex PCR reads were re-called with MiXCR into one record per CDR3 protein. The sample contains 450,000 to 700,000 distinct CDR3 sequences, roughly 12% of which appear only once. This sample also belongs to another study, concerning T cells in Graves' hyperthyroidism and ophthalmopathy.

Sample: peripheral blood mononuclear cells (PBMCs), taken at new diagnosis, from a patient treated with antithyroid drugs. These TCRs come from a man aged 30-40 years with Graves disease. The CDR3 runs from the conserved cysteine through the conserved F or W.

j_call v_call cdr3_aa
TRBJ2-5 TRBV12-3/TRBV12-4 CASSSDPQETQYF
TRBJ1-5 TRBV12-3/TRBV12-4 CASSPTVNQPQHF
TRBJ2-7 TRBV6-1 CASRVKEIGTEQYF
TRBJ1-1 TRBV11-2 CASSLRWGLHLSTEAFF
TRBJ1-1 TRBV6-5 CASSYAGGGTEAFF
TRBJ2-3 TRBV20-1 CSARERAGVVTDTQYF
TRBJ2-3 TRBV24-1 CATSEPGQRTVDTQYF
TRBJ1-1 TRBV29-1 CSVTTDLNTEAFF
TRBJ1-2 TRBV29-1 CSVEENGDGYTF
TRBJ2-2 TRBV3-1 CASSQDASYPTGWTGELFF
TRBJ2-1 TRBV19 CASRQGAPGEQFF
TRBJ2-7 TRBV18 CASSPSWSQGVHEQYF
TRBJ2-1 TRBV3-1 CASSQPGLAGGSNGQFF
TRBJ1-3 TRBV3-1 CASSQEGGGNTIYF
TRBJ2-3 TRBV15 CATSRASGDGTDTQYF
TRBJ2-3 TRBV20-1 CSARGVTGGDTQYF
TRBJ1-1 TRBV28 CASSSPGQGGLRAFF
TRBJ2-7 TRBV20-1 CSALPRLAGDLYEQYF
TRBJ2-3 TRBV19 CAARGVGTDTQYF
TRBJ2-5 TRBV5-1 CASSLRTQETQYF
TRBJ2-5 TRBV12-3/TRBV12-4 CASSLETHPGVTGQETQYF
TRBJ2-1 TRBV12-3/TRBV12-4 CASSRGGWGAEQFF
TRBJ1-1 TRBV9 CASSGWTGQAEAFF
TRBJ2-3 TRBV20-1 CSAGRLTDTQYF
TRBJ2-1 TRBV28 CATLAGGPKEQFF
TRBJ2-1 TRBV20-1 CSALYGSSGYNEQFF
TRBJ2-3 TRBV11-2 CASSPFSTSVWDTDTQYF
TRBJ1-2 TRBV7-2 CASSVRTANYGYTF
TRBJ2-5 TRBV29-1 CSVDHSIQETQYF
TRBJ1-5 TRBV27 CASRVRSNQPQHF
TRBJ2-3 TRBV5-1 CASSLGSTQDSQYF
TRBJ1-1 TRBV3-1 CASSGRGTEAFF
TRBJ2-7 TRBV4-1 CASSQLRDRGYEQYF
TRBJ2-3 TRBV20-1 CSARELRDPTDTQYF
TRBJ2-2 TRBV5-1 CASSLVPGGGELFF
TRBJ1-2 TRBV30 CAWSPDRGPGGYTF